One TCR beta chain is described in this entry. Its specificity is unknown. Mismatch with germline at one junction end may stem from a read error. Germline assignment: CDR1 SQVTM and CDR2 ANQGSEA. The CDR3 runs to 15 residues. This specimen belongs to a study of cytomegalovirus exposure and HLA in healthy donors. Points from the study as a whole: The study recorded over 150 TCR beta chains that were cytomegalovirus-associated. An analysis done earlier found most TCR beta V segments productive about 90% or about 30% of the time. TRBV6-2, TRBV6-3 and some other V segments were unresolvable in 87-base-pair reads. From TCR beta sequences, most subjects' HLA-A and HLA-B alleles were reportedly predicted accurately.

PCR amplification relied on 60 Vbeta primers (plus 13 Jbeta primers). Measured with immunoSEQ multiplex PCR; TCRdb has only the in-frame clones, and not every one. The table lists about 160,000 clones, roughly 82% of them singletons, with roughly 6.7% in the top ten. The sequencing input was PBMCs. The chain employs TRBV29-1 and TRBJ2-3, with TRBD2 identical over 13 bases. The origin of this receptor is a man in his fifties or sixties in good health and CMV-seropositive. The CDR3 DNA follows: TGCAGCGTTGAAGGGACTAGCGGGAGCAGAGATACGCAGTATTTT. It specifies CSVEGTSGSRDTQYF.